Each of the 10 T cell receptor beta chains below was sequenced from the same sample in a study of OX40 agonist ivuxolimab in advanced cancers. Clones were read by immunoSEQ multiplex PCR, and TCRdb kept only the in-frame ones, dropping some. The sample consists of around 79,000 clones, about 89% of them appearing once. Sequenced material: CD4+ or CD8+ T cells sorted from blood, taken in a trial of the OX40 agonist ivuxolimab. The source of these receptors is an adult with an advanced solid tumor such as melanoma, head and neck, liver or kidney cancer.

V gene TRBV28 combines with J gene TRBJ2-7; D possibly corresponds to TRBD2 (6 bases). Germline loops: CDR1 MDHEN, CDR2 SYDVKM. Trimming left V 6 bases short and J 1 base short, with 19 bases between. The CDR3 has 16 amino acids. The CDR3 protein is CASSRPFDGGSYEQYF. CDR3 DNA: TGTGCCAGCAGCCGTCCCTTTGACGGGGGTTCCTACGAGCAGTACTTC.

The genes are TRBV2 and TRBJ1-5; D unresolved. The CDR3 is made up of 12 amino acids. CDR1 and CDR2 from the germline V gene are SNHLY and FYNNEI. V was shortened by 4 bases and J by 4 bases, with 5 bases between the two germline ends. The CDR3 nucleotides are TGTGCCAGCAGTGGCTCAAATCAGCCCCAGCATTTT. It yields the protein CASSGSNQPQHF.

The CDR3 loop reads CASSQDTATEQQPQHF. The CDR3 coding sequence is TGCGCCAGCAGCCAAGATACAGCGACAGAACAGCAGCCCCAGCATTTT. The rearrangement uses TRBV4-3 and TRBJ1-5; a possible D gene is TRBD1 (5 bases). CDR3 length: 16 amino acids. CDR1 and CDR2 from the germline V gene are LGHNA and YSLEER. With 0 bases removed from V and 7 bases from J, the gap between germline ends came to 16 bases.

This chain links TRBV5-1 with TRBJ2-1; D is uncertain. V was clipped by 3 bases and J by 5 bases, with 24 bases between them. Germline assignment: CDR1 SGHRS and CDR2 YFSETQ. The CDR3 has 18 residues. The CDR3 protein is CASSSPSKGAAPDNEQFF. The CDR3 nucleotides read TGCGCCAGCAGCTCCCCTTCGAAGGGTGCTGCGCCTGACAATGAGCAGTTCTTC.

The CDR3 here is CASSLMRQPQHF. CDR3 coding DNA: TGTGCCAGCAGTTTAATGCGGCAGCCCCAGCATTTT. The chain joins TRBV28 to TRBJ1-5; D call uncertain. The V and J ends lost 2 bases and 7 bases respectively, with 6 bases between them. Germline assignment: CDR1 MDHEN and CDR2 SYDVKM. The CDR3 length is 12 residues.

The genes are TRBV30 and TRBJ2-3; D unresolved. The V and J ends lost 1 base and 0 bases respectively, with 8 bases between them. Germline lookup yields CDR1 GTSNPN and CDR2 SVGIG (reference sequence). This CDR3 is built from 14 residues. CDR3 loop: CAWSEIDSTDTQYF. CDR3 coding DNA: TGTGCCTGGAGTGAAATAGATAGCACAGATACGCAGTATTTT.

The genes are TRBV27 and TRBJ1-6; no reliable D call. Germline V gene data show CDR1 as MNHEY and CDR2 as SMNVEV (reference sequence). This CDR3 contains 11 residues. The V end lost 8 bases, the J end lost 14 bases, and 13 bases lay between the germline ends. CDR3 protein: CASGGGFTLHF. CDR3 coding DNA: TGTGCCAGCGGCGGCGGGTTCACCCTCCACTTT.

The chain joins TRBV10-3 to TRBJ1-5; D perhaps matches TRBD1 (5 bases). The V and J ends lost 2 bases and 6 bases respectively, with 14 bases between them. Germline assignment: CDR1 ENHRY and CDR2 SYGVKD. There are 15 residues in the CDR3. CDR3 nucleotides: TGTGCCATCAGTGAGGGTTCAGGGATAGGTCAGCCCCAGCATTTT. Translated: CAISEGSGIGQPQHF.

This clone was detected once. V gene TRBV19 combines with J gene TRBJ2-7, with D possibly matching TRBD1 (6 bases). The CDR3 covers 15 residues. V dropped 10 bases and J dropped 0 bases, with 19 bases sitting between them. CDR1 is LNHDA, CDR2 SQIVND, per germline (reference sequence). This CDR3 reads CATRRPGVSSYEQYF. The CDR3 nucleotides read TGTGCCACCCGACGGCCAGGGGTCAGCTCCTACGAGCAGTACTTC.

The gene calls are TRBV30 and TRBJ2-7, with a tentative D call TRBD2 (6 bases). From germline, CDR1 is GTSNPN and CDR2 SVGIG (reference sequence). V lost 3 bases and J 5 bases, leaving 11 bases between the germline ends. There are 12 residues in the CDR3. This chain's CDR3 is CAWSVGLDEQYF. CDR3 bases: TGTGCCTGGAGCGTGGGACTCGACGAGCAGTACTTC.